This T cell receptor beta chain was observed in a study of cytomegalovirus exposure and HLA in healthy donors. Per the germline V gene, CDR1 is LNHDA and CDR2 is SQIVND (reference sequence). This CDR3 spans 13 amino acids. The V gene end was trimmed by 3 bases and the J gene end by 3 bases; junction bases not matched to a gene: 0. Measured with immunoSEQ multiplex PCR; TCRdb has only the in-frame clones, and not every one. The table shows a few hundred thousand clones, with more than 75% occurring only once. The validation cohort, a group of 120 or so subjects, included the donors and was separate from the approximately 650-subject first cohort. This clone came up a few times.

This TCR was sampled from a woman under 30 in good health and CMV-seronegative. Sequencing was done on a sample of PBMCs. The V call is TRBV19, the J call TRBJ1-2; 8 nucleotides agree with TRBD1. CDR3 sequence: CASSMTGDYGYTF. The CDR3 DNA is TGTGCCAGTAGTATGACAGGGGACTATGGCTACACCTTC.